This TCR beta chain is from a study of T-cell reconstitution after alpha-beta-depleted transplantation in children. The study, taken as a whole, reports: Newly produced T cells mostly provided counts and TCRbeta diversity after one year, as hyperexpanded clones declined. The origin of high day-60 TCRbeta diversity in some patients lay in surviving recipient T cells and thymic progenitors. Expanded graft clones numbering several hundred reportedly gave rise to alpha-beta T cells about two months after transplant.

With respect to this clonotype: Its specificity is not known.

The germline CDR1 and CDR2 sequences are MNHEY and SMNVEV (reference sequence). The ends were cut back, 5 bases at V and 7 bases at J, with 17 bases in the middle. The CDR3 is 14 amino acids. A TCRbeta library incorporating unique molecular identifiers was prepared. Using its own MiXCR run on the PCR reads, TCRdb lists one record per CDR3 protein. The table has approximately 430,000 distinct CDR3 sequences, roughly 17% seen once; the top ten hold under 30%. The chain recombines TRBV27 with TRBJ2-5; the D gene is possibly TRBD2 (6 bases). Here the sequenced sample was PBMCs, mostly from graft donor cells, taken 360 days after TCRalphabeta/CD19-depleted stem cell transplant. The sequence was obtained from a boy in the first two years of life who had a stem cell transplant for Wiskott-Aldrich syndrome, so the T cells may come from the graft donor. The CDR3 DNA reads TGTGCCAGCAGTGCCCGTACCCTGGGGGGGACCCAGTACTTC. Translated: CASSARTLGGTQYF.